One and the same sample provided the 10 T cell receptor beta chains below, sequenced in a study of CD8+CD57+ T cells in acquired aplastic anemia. TCR beta VDJ and CDR3 profiles were obtained from a genomic DNA template. TCRdb ran MiXCR on the reads and lists one entry per CDR3 protein. The sample has a few hundred thousand distinct CDR3 sequences, 65% to 80% seen once; the top ten hold 3% to 4.5%. The specimen was sorted CD4+, CD8+, or CD8+CD57+ T cells (not recorded which) from PBMCs. The source of these receptors is a human donor in good health, serving as a control.

With regard to this clonotype: The conserved phenylalanine or tryptophan is not found at the CDR3 terminus, so this likely reflects a read error. The chain joins TRBV19 to TRBJ2-4; 8 bases line up with TRBD2. Germline V gives CDR1 LNHDA, CDR2 SQIVND (reference sequence). This CDR3 contains 15 residues. V gave up 6 bases and J gave up 12 bases; unmatched junction bases: 16. The CDR3 sequence is CASSRLANAKIYQYY. In DNA form, the CDR3 reads TGTGCCAGTAGCCGACTAGCGAACGCCAAAATCTATCAGTACTAC.

The gene calls are TRBV9 and TRBJ2-5; TRBD2 is a possible D gene (6 bases). V was shortened by 4 bases and J by 14 bases, with 18 bases between the two germline ends. The CDR3 totals 12 residues. CDR1 and CDR2 from the germline V gene are SGDLS and YYNGEE. The CDR3 coding sequence is TGTGCCAGCAGCTTAACCCAGGACTATCACTACTTC. Translation: CASSLTQDYHYF. Combining the CDR3 with reference TRBV9 and TRBJ2-5 gives the whole variable domain DSGVTQTPKHLITATGQRVTLRCSPRSGDLSVYWYQQSLDQGLQFLIQYYNGEERAKGNILERFSAQQFPDLHSELNLSSLELGDSALYFCASSLTQDYHYFGPGTRLLVL.

Comments on this clonotype: The junction and the germline gene differ at one end; a read error may be behind it. The rearrangement links TRBV7-2 to TRBJ1-1; the D is unclear. The germline V gene encodes CDR1 SGHTA and CDR2 FQGNSA. This CDR3 spans 15 amino acids. CDR3 sequence reads: CASSVASVGTHDAFF. In nucleotides, the CDR3 is TGTGCCAGCAGCGTAGCGTCTGTGGGAACCCATGACGCCTTCTTT. The complete variable domain, with remaining parts taken from reference TRBV7-2 and TRBJ1-1, reads GAGVSQSPSNKVTEKGKDVELRCDPISGHTALYWYRQSLGQGLEFLIYFQGNSAPDKSGLPSDRFSAERTGGSVSTLTIQRTQQEDSAVYLCASSVASVGTHDAFFGQGTRLTVV.

V and J are TRBV2 and TRBJ2-7; no clear D gene. The CDR3 runs to 13 residues. V was cut by 9 bases and J by 3 bases, with 15 bases left in between. CDR1 and CDR2 from the germline V gene are SNHLY and FYNNEI. The CDR3 DNA follows: TGTGCCAGTACTACCGGGTCCTACTACGAGCAGTACTTC. This sequence encodes CASTTGSYYEQYF.

The DNA for the CDR3 is TGCAGCAATGACGGGGGAACTGAAGCTTTCTTT. It yields the protein CSNDGGTEAFF. The genes are TRBV29-1 and TRBJ1-1; a weak D match, TRBD1 (5 bases). The CDR3 has 11 residues. CDR1 and CDR2 (germline): SQVTM, ANQGSEA. V gave up 8 bases and J gave up 5 bases, with 12 bases separating them.

Ten or more counts support this clonotype. This chain links TRBV20-1 with TRBJ2-1, with 11 bases fitting TRBD2. This CDR3 has 14 residues. CDR1 is DFQATT, CDR2 SNEGSKA, per germline (reference sequence). J gave up 4 bases and V 3 bases, and 2 bases lay outside the gene matches. CDR3 coding DNA: TGCAGTGCTAGGGGACTAGCGGTTTACAATGAGCAGTTCTTC. As protein: CSARGLAVYNEQFF.

Points on this clonotype: The junction differs from germline at one of its ends, possibly a read error. The gene calls are TRBV5-1 and TRBJ2-7, with 8 nucleotides matching TRBD2. In germline, CDR1 is SGHRS, CDR2 YFSETQ. The CDR3 totals 13 residues. The CDR3 region is CASSVRGLAAQYF. The CDR3 nucleotides read TGTGCCAGCAGCGTCCGCGGACTAGCAGCGCAGTACTTC. The full variable domain, its missing parts supplied by reference TRBV5-1 and TRBJ2-7, is KAGVTQTPRYLIKTRGQQVTLSCSPISGHRSVSWYQQTPGQGLQFLFEYFSETQRNKGNFPGRFSGRQFSNSRSEMNVSTLELGDSALYLCASSVRGLAAQYFGPGTRLTVT.

This clonotype was observed at least ten times. The V and J genes are TRBV19 and TRBJ1-5; TRBD1 aligns across 7 bases. This CDR3 comprises 16 residues. Germline CDR1 reads LNHDA; CDR2 reads SQIVND (reference sequence). V lost 5 bases, J lost 4 bases, and 11 bases stayed unmatched. The CDR3 nucleotides read TGTGCCAGTAGTGGACAGGTGGCAGGGTTGAATCAGCCCCAGCATTTT. It specifies CASSGQVAGLNQPQHF.

V gene TRBV20-1 combines with J gene TRBJ2-1; 16 nucleotides align to TRBD2. The junction had 5 bases not matched to a gene; V was cut back by 0 bases and J by 9 bases. This CDR3 spans 16 amino acids. Germline V gene sequence: CDR1 DFQATT, CDR2 SNEGSKA (reference sequence). Written as DNA, the CDR3 is TGCAGTGCTAGAGATCCGGGACTAGCGGGGGGGGGTGAGCAGTTCTTC. This sequence encodes CSARDPGLAGGGEQFF.

This chain connects TRBV10-2 to TRBJ1-2; D unresolved. CDR1 is WSHSY and CDR2 is SAAADI in the germline V gene. V was cut by 6 bases and J by 8 bases, with 16 bases left in between. The CDR3 runs to 13 residues. This CDR3 is CASSVDLGGGYTF. DNA for the CDR3: TGCGCCAGCAGCGTGGACTTGGGAGGCGGCTACACCTTC.